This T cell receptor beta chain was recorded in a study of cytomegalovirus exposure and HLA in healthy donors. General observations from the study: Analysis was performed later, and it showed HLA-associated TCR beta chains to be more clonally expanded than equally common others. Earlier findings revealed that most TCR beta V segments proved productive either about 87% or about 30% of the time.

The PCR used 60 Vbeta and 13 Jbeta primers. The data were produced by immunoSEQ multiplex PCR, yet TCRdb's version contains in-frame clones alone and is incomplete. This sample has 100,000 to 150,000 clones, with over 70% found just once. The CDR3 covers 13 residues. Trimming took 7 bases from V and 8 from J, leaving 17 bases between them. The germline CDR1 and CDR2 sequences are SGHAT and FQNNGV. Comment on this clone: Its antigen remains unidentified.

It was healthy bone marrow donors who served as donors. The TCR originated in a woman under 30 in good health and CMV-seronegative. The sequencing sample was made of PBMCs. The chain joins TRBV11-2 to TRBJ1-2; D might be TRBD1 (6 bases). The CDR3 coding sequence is TGTGCCAGCACGAACCAGGGGCTAGGCGGCTACACCTTC. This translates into CASTNQGLGGYTF. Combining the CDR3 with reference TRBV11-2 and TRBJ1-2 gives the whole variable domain EAGVAQSPRYKIIEKRQSVAFWCNPISGHATLYWYQQILGQGPKLLIQFQNNGVVDDSQLPKDRFSAERLKGVDSTLKIQPAKLEDSAVYLCASTNQGLGGYTFGSGTRLTVV.